This T cell receptor (beta chain) was identified during a study of monozygotic twins with inflammatory bowel disease. The study's findings and limits: Among IBD patients, TCRbeta diversity (inverse Simpson) was lower than in healthy co-twins.

CDR3 size: 16 residues. Per germline, CDR1 MGHRA and CDR2 YSYEKL. On this clonotype itself: Its antigen is not identified.

Both the TCRalpha cDNA and the TCRbeta cDNA were taken through two nested PCRs, lasting approximately 16 and 10 cycles. TCRdb re-called the 5' RACE reads and gives one entry per CDR3 protein, without DNA. This sample's clone table lists 150,000 to 200,000 distinct CDR3 sequences. The authors drew 2.5 to 3 ml of blood from each donor. Sequenced: blood. The sequence came from a human donor with ulcerative colitis or Crohn's disease, or a healthy co-twin of an affected twin (not recorded which). The J gene is TRBJ2-2, the V gene TRBV4-1; TCRdb indicates TRBD1, and absent DNA this call remains unverified. CDR3 protein: CASSQQQGTNTGELFF.